The 21 T cell receptor beta chains in this list originate from one sample, sequenced in a study of blood T cell repertoires in COVID-19. Clones were sequenced by immunoSEQ multiplex PCR, and TCRdb holds only the in-frame ones, with some missing. This table has 310,000 or so clones, roughly 89% appearing once. Sequencing was done on a sample of PBMCs or T cells enriched from blood (not recorded which). The receptor set was obtained from a woman aged 18-29 years who had recovered from COVID-19.

This chain joins TRBV7-2 and TRBJ2-3; 12 positions agree with TRBD2. CDR3 length: 18 residues. Germline lookup yields CDR1 SGHTA and CDR2 FQGNSA. V gave up 2 bases and J gave up 1 base; unmatched junction bases: 7. CDR3 amino acids: CASSLSLAGGWGTDTQYF. The CDR3, as DNA: TGTGCCAGCAGCTTATCACTAGCGGGAGGCTGGGGCACAGATACGCAGTATTTT.

The chain carries TRBV11-3 and TRBJ1-2; 7 positions match TRBD1. Germline CDR1 SGHNT, CDR2 YENEEA. The CDR3 extends over 16 amino acids. After removal of 5 bases from V and 8 bases from J, the junction contained 17 bases not matched to a gene. The CDR3 reads CASSPRDSRQICGYTF. The CDR3 DNA reads TGTGCCAGCAGCCCGCGGGACAGCCGACAAATATGCGGCTACACCTTC.

This chain links TRBV20-1 with TRBJ2-2; unclear D gene. CDR1 is DFQATT, CDR2 SNEGSKA, per germline (reference sequence). This CDR3 is 17 amino acids long. V dropped 5 bases and J dropped 0 bases, with 19 bases sitting between them. The CDR3 bases are TGCAGTGCTCGTGGCCCCCGGGTCCGGTCGAACACCGGGGAGCTGTTTTTT. Encoded protein: CSARGPRVRSNTGELFF.

The V call is TRBV2, the J call TRBJ1-2; 9 bases align to TRBD1. Germline values: CDR1 SNHLY, CDR2 FYNNEI. The CDR3 spans 15 residues. The ends lost 2 bases at V and 5 bases at J; junction bases unmatched: 6. DNA of the CDR3: TGTGCCAGCAGTGAATATGGACAGGGGATATATGGCTACACCTTC. Translating gives CASSEYGQGIYGYTF.

This chain joins TRBV4-1 and TRBJ2-3, with D possibly TRBD1 on 6 matching bases. V gave up 2 bases and J gave up 6 bases, with 15 bases separating them. Looked up from germline, CDR1 is MGHRA and CDR2 is YSYEKL. The CDR3 loop spans 15 amino acids. CDR3 residues: CASSQNAGTLDTQYF. CDR3 coding DNA: TGCGCCAGCAGCCAAAATGCCGGGACACTGGATACGCAGTATTTT.

This chain joins TRBV28 and TRBJ2-3; tentative D call: TRBD2 (5 bases). Germline assignment: CDR1 MDHEN and CDR2 SYDVKM. The CDR3 runs 12 residues. Trimming shortened V by 5 bases and J by 5 bases, and 8 bases separated the two germline ends. The CDR3 is CASSSGRDTQYF. CDR3 DNA: TGTGCCAGCAGTAGCGGACGAGATACGCAGTATTTT.

This chain's CDR3 is CASQGSMNTEAFF. CDR3 DNA sequence: TGTGCCTCACAGGGATCCATGAACACTGAAGCTTTCTTT. V gene TRBV10-3 combines with J gene TRBJ1-1, with D possibly being TRBD1 (6 bases). Germline V lookup: CDR1 ENHRY, CDR2 SYGVKD. The CDR3 is 13 residues long. V dropped 11 bases and J dropped 0 bases, with 13 bases sitting between them.

The chain combines TRBV28 with TRBJ1-5; no definite D call. The CDR3 sequence is 15 residues long. Germline V lookup: CDR1 MDHEN, CDR2 SYDVKM. The V gene lost 2 bases and the J gene lost 7 bases, with 15 bases spanning the gap. For the CDR3, the DNA is TGTGCCAGCAGTTTAGAGGGATCGCCGGACCAGCCCCAGCATTTT. Residues: CASSLEGSPDQPQHF.

The CDR3 here is CASSAHRGYEQYF. The CDR3 nucleotides read TGTGCCAGCAGCGCCCACAGGGGCTACGAGCAGTACTTC. The chain joins TRBV7-2 to TRBJ2-7, with 7 bases fitting TRBD1. CDR3 length equals 13 residues. Germline lookup yields CDR1 SGHTA and CDR2 FQGNSA. The V segment lost 5 bases and the J segment 3 bases; nucleotides outside the gene matches: 4.

The chain joins TRBV4-1 to TRBJ2-3, with a tentative D call TRBD2 (5 bases). Trimming cost V 3 bases and J 1 base, with 20 bases left between them. Germline V gene data show CDR1 as MGHRA and CDR2 as YSYEKL. CDR3 size: 18 residues. The CDR3 spells CASSHPGERAFGTDTQYF. The DNA for the CDR3 is TGCGCCAGCAGCCACCCAGGAGAGAGGGCGTTTGGCACAGATACGCAGTATTTT.

This rearrangement joins TRBV5-5 to TRBJ2-7; possible D gene TRBD1, 6 bases. Germline V gene lookup returns CDR1 SGHKS and CDR2 YYEKEE (reference sequence). The length of the CDR3 is 18 residues. The ends were cut back, 3 bases at V and 2 bases at J, with 24 bases in the middle. The CDR3, as DNA: TGTGCCAGCAGCTCCTATCTCGGTGCCAGGGGTGCAACCTACGAGCAGTACTTC. Translation: CASSSYLGARGATYEQYF.

The chain carries TRBV28 and TRBJ1-3, with a weak D call TRBD1 (5 bases). The CDR3 is 14 residues long. Germline CDR1 reads MDHEN; CDR2 reads SYDVKM. The ends were cut back, 3 bases at V and 3 bases at J, with 9 bases in the middle. For the CDR3, the DNA is TGTGCCAGCAGTTTGACAGACCTTGGAAACACCATATATTTT. Amino acid sequence: CASSLTDLGNTIYF.

The CDR3 DNA sequence: TGTGCCAGTAATAGCGGGGGGCCCCCAGATACGCAGTATTTT. The encoded protein is CASNSGGPPDTQYF. This chain connects TRBV19 to TRBJ2-3; 10 bases match TRBD2. With V trimmed by 7 bases and J by 4 bases, 5 bases remained unmatched. The CDR3 is made up of 14 amino acids. Looked up from germline, CDR1 is LNHDA and CDR2 is SQIVND (reference sequence).

The chain employs TRBV5-4 and TRBJ2-3, with a tentative D call TRBD2 (5 bases). Germline-derived CDR1 and CDR2 are SGHNT and YYREEE (reference sequence). The CDR3 runs to 14 residues. V gave up 4 bases and J gave up 3 bases, with 12 bases separating them. The CDR3: CASSRELGTDTQYF. In nucleotides, the CDR3 is TGTGCCAGCAGCAGGGAACTAGGGACAGATACGCAGTATTTT.

This chain uses TRBV5-4 with TRBJ2-2; D possibly corresponds to TRBD2 (5 bases). The germline gives CDR1 SGHNT, CDR2 YYREEE (reference sequence). V lost 2 bases and J 6 bases, leaving 14 bases between the germline ends. The CDR3 is made up of 15 amino acids. CDR3 region: CASSLGPGVAGELFF. The CDR3 DNA reads TGTGCCAGCAGCTTAGGTCCCGGGGTCGCCGGGGAGCTGTTTTTT.

The rearrangement joins TRBV4-3 to TRBJ2-1; 9 nucleotides line up with TRBD2. Germline CDR1 reads LGHNA; CDR2 reads YSLEER. This CDR3 has 15 amino acids. Germline trimming cut 0 bases from V and 8 bases from J; bases unmatched to any gene: 5. The CDR3 here is CASSQDMRGGHEQFF. CDR3 nucleotides: TGCGCCAGCAGCCAAGATATGCGGGGGGGCCATGAGCAGTTCTTC.

The chain uses TRBV18 and TRBJ1-2; 8 bases agree with TRBD1. The CDR3 spans 17 residues. V was clipped by 4 bases and J by 3 bases; unmatched bases: 13. Germline V gene lookup returns CDR1 KGHSH and CDR2 LQKENI. Here the CDR3 reads CASSQGQGAWSDYGYTF. The CDR3 nucleotides read TGTGCCAGCTCACAGGGGCAGGGGGCTTGGTCCGACTATGGCTACACCTTC.

CDR3 sequence reads: CASSLVGTGSYEQYF. The CDR3 DNA is TGTGCCAGCAGCTTAGTGGGGACAGGGTCCTACGAGCAGTACTTC. V and J are TRBV7-2 and TRBJ2-7; 9 nucleotides line up with TRBD1. J lost 1 base, V lost 1 base, and 2 bases had no gene match. This CDR3 has 15 residues. The germline V gene has CDR1 SGHTA and CDR2 FQGNSA.

The chain links TRBV28 to TRBJ1-1; D might be TRBD1 (5 bases). The CDR3 runs to 13 residues. With 7 bases removed from V and 10 bases from J, the gap between germline ends came to 19 bases. Germline V gives CDR1 MDHEN, CDR2 SYDVKM. CDR3 coding DNA: TGTGCCAGCAAACTAACCGCAGGGAGGGGAGCTTTCTTT. Residues: CASKLTAGRGAFF.

This chain joins TRBV10-3 and TRBJ2-4; 8 positions agree with TRBD1. The CDR3 has 18 amino acids. Germline CDR1 and CDR2: ENHRY and SYGVKD. Losses at the gene ends were 0 bases for V and 3 bases for J; bases not matched to a gene: 10. Here the CDR3 reads CAISESLAGTGGKNIQYF. The CDR3 region has the DNA TGTGCCATCAGTGAGTCTTTAGCAGGAACAGGGGGCAAAAACATTCAGTACTTC.

The V and J genes are TRBV28 and TRBJ2-7; TRBD1 might be the D (5 bases). The V gene's germline CDR1 is MDHEN and CDR2 SYDVKM. Trimming took 4 bases from V and 0 from J, leaving 10 bases between them. The CDR3 covers 14 residues. The CDR3 protein is CASSYGQNSYEQYF. The CDR3 DNA reads TGTGCCAGCAGTTATGGACAAAACTCCTACGAGCAGTACTTC.